The 32 T cell receptor beta chains below all came from one sample that was sequenced in a study of blood T cell repertoires in COVID-19. TCRdb's table, derived via immunoSEQ multiplex PCR, lists solely in-frame clones and lacks some. The repertoire includes approximately 67,000 clones, roughly 80% of them detected once, and 5% to 7.5% sits in the top ten. Sequencing was performed on peripheral blood. All receptors come from a man aged 55 to 70 with acute or convalescent COVID-19.

This chain connects TRBV18 to TRBJ1-1, with 8 bases fitting TRBD1. Germline V CDR1 and CDR2: KGHSH, LQKENI. This CDR3 contains 13 residues. V was pared by 4 bases and J by 7 bases, with 5 bases of the junction left unmatched. CDR3 amino acids: CASSLGTGFEAFF. CDR3 coding DNA: TGTGCCAGCTCACTTGGGACAGGCTTTGAAGCTTTCTTT.

The chain uses TRBV6-4 and TRBJ2-1, with TRBD1 identical over 7 bases. V shed 6 bases, J shed 5 bases, and the junction held 7 bases outside the gene matches. The germline V gene has CDR1 MRHNA and CDR2 SNTAGT. CDR3 length equals 14 residues. CDR3 in amino acids: CASRRDRLHNEQFF. CDR3 in DNA: TGTGCCAGCAGACGGGACAGACTACACAATGAGCAGTTCTTC.

This sequence joins TRBV14 and TRBJ1-6, with D maybe TRBD1 (5 bases). CDR1 and CDR2 from the germline V gene are SGHDN and FVKESK. There are 14 residues in the CDR3. V lost 0 bases, J lost 6 bases, and 6 bases lay in between. The DNA for the CDR3 is TGTGCCAGCAGCCAAGAGACAGCTAATTCACCCCTCCACTTT. Residues: CASSQETANSPLHF. Full variable domain (rest looked up from reference TRBV14 and TRBJ1-6): EAGVTQFPSHSVIEKGQTVTLRCDPISGHDNLYWYRRVMGKEIKFLLHFVKESKQDESGMPNNRFLAERTGGTYSTLKVQPAELEDSGVYFCASSQETANSPLHFGNGTRLTVT.

The V gene is TRBV5-4, the J gene TRBJ1-2; TRBD1 aligns across 8 bases. Trimming took 4 bases from V and 2 from J; bases not matched to a gene: 4. The CDR3 loop spans 14 amino acids. The germline V gene encodes CDR1 SGHNT and CDR2 YYREEE (reference sequence). In nucleotides, the CDR3 is TGTGCCAGCAGCGGAACAGGGGGAAACTATGGCTACACCTTC. Its protein product is CASSGTGGNYGYTF.

The chain joins TRBV7-2 to TRBJ2-7; TRBD1 matches at 7 bases. This CDR3 contains 15 residues. Trimming at V came to 2 bases and at J to 1 base, leaving 5 bases not matched to a gene. The germline gives CDR1 SGHTA, CDR2 FQGNSA. The CDR3 sequence: CASSLNPGQSYEQYF. In DNA form, the CDR3 reads TGTGCCAGCAGCTTAAACCCGGGACAGTCCTACGAGCAGTACTTC.

CDR3 amino acids: CATRMVAGGRDQYF. As DNA, the CDR3 is TGTGCCACCAGGATGGTAGCGGGGGGGCGGGACCAGTACTTC. The rearrangement joins TRBV27 to TRBJ2-5; 11 positions match TRBD2. Germline V gene sequence: CDR1 MNHEY, CDR2 SMNVEV (reference sequence). The CDR3 covers 14 residues. After removal of 10 bases from V and 10 bases from J, the junction contained 14 bases not matched to a gene.

V is TRBV5-6 and J is TRBJ2-4, with 10 bases fitting TRBD1. This CDR3 is 15 amino acids long. Germline assignment: CDR1 SGHDT and CDR2 YYEEEE. With 4 bases clipped from V and 1 base from J, the junction kept 2 bases outside the gene matches. CDR3 in amino acids: CASSETGGAKNIQYF. CDR3 nucleotides: TGTGCCAGCAGCGAGACAGGGGGCGCCAAAAACATTCAGTACTTC.

There are a few counts of this clone. The chain is built from TRBV10-3 and TRBJ2-5; 10 bases align to TRBD2. The CDR3 is 13 residues long. CDR1 is ENHRY and CDR2 is SYGVKD in the germline V gene. J gave up 0 bases and V 10 bases, and 2 bases lay outside the gene matches. DNA of the CDR3: TGTGCCAGTAGCGGGGGGAACCAAGAGACCCAGTACTTC. As protein: CASSGGNQETQYF.

This clone was picked up one time. The gene calls are TRBV18 and TRBJ1-1, with D hard to call. Trimming shortened V by 3 bases and J by 2 bases, and 7 bases separated the two germline ends. This CDR3 contains 13 residues. Germline V lookup: CDR1 KGHSH, CDR2 LQKENI. The CDR3 region is CASSPELNTEAFF. DNA of the CDR3: TGTGCCAGCTCACCCGAGCTTAACACTGAAGCTTTCTTT.

The rearrangement uses TRBV6-4 and TRBJ2-2; 13 bases match TRBD2. Germline CDR1 MRHNA, CDR2 SNTAGT. The CDR3 contains 15 residues. J lost 5 bases, V lost 7 bases, and 4 bases had no gene match. The CDR3 is CASKRTSGGTGELFF. The DNA of the CDR3 is TGTGCCAGCAAAAGGACTAGCGGGGGTACCGGGGAGCTGTTTTTT.

The chain recombines TRBV5-1 with TRBJ1-1; D remains ambiguous. The germline V gene has CDR1 SGHRS and CDR2 YFSETQ. Deletions cut 2 bases from V and 8 bases from J, with 10 bases between. The CDR3 spans 12 residues. In nucleotides, the CDR3 is TGCGCCAGCAGCTTAATCGGGAAAGAAGCTTTCTTT. This encodes CASSLIGKEAFF.

The rearrangement uses TRBV5-4 and TRBJ1-6; maybe TRBD1 (6 bases). The CDR3 is made up of 16 amino acids. Trimming removed 0 bases from V and 4 bases from J, with 11 bases in between. Germline values: CDR1 SGHNT, CDR2 YYREEE (reference sequence). For the CDR3, the DNA is TGTGCCAGCAGCTTGGAAGGGACAAATTATAATTCACCCCTCCACTTT. This gives the protein CASSLEGTNYNSPLHF.

This chain's CDR3 is CASSGTGDFELFF. CDR3 DNA: TGTGCCAGCAGTGGGACAGGCGACTTTGAGCTGTTTTTT. This chain connects TRBV12-3 or TRBV12-4 to TRBJ2-2; 8 nucleotides line up with TRBD1. CDR3 length: 13 residues. V lost 5 bases, J lost 11 bases, and 7 bases stayed unmatched.

V usage is TRBV3-1 (or the pseudogene TRBV3-2) and J usage is TRBJ1-3; TRBD1 agrees at 9 bases. In germline, CDR1 is LGHDT, CDR2 YNNKEL (reference sequence). With 4 bases clipped from V and 3 bases from J, the junction kept 7 bases outside the gene matches. The CDR3 is made up of 16 amino acids. CDR3: CASSRETGGFGNTIYF. DNA for the CDR3: TGTGCCAGCAGCCGAGAGACAGGGGGTTTTGGAAACACCATATATTTT.

This clone turned up a few times. This chain uses TRBV2 with TRBJ2-2; maybe TRBD1 (5 bases). Trimming left V 2 bases short and J 4 bases short, with 11 bases between. Looked up from germline, CDR1 is SNHLY and CDR2 is FYNNEI. The CDR3 runs 15 residues. CDR3 residues: CASSEQGSTTGELFF. The CDR3, as DNA: TGTGCCAGCAGTGAACAGGGTTCCACCACCGGGGAGCTGTTTTTT.

This clone ranks as medium-sized. J is TRBJ1-1 and V is TRBV9; D remains ambiguous. The germline V gene has CDR1 SGDLS and CDR2 YYNGEE. Trimming cost V 0 bases and J 1 base, with 7 bases left between them. The CDR3 spans 14 residues. CDR3 DNA sequence: TGTGCCAGCAGCGTAGGGAGCGGGAACACTGAAGCTTTCTTT. Encoded protein: CASSVGSGNTEAFF.

The chain is built from TRBV18 and TRBJ1-5; a possible D gene is TRBD1 (5 bases). V lost 3 bases and J lost 2, with 11 bases in between. Germline CDR1 and CDR2: KGHSH and LQKENI. The CDR3 has 15 amino acids. CDR3 DNA: TGTGCCAGCTCACCCCGGGGGGATCGCAATCAGCCCCAGCATTTT. Its protein product is CASSPRGDRNQPQHF. The full variable domain, rest sourced from reference TRBV18 and TRBJ1-5, is NAGVMQNPRHLVRRRGQEARLRCSPMKGHSHVYWYRQLPEEGLKFMVYLQKENIIDESGMPKERFSAEFPKEGPSILRIQQVVRGDSAAYFCASSPRGDRNQPQHFGDGTRLSIL.

The chain couples TRBV9 to TRBJ2-7, with D possibly TRBD1 on 6 matching bases. Trimming shortened V by 2 bases and J by 6 bases, and 18 bases separated the two germline ends. The length of the CDR3 is 15 residues. The germline gives CDR1 SGDLS, CDR2 YYNGEE. The CDR3: CASSVSPGQIGEQYF. CDR3 nucleotide sequence: TGTGCCAGCAGCGTTAGTCCGGGACAAATAGGCGAGCAGTACTTC.

The rearrangement uses TRBV10-2 and TRBJ1-1, with D perhaps TRBD1 (5 bases). Germline lookup yields CDR1 WSHSY and CDR2 SAAADI. The CDR3 has 16 residues. V shed 3 bases and J shed 1 base, with 15 bases lying between them. The CDR3, as DNA: TGCGCCAGCAGTGAAGGGCAGGGTAGAGGGAACACTGAAGCTTTCTTT. It is translated as CASSEGQGRGNTEAFF.

The chain is built from TRBV3-1 (or the pseudogene TRBV3-2) and TRBJ1-3, with D perhaps matching TRBD1 (5 bases). Trimming removed 0 bases from V and 4 bases from J, with 19 bases in between. Germline V gene sequence: CDR1 LGHDT, CDR2 YNNKEL (reference sequence). The length of the CDR3 is 18 residues. The CDR3 DNA is TGTGCCAGCAGCCAAGAGAACGACAGACTGATGAAAGGAAACACCATATATTTT. Its protein is CASSQENDRLMKGNTIYF.

V gene TRBV18 combines with J gene TRBJ2-1; 7 bases align to TRBD1. V dropped 2 bases and J dropped 10; count of bases not matched to a gene: 5. CDR1 is KGHSH, CDR2 LQKENI, per germline. The CDR3 totals 13 residues. The CDR3 nucleotides are TGTGCCAGCTCACCAAACGACAGGGCCGAGCAGTTCTTC. Translated: CASSPNDRAEQFF. The entire variable domain, with the rest obtained from reference TRBV18 and TRBJ2-1, is as follows: NAGVMQNPRHLVRRRGQEARLRCSPMKGHSHVYWYRQLPEEGLKFMVYLQKENIIDESGMPKERFSAEFPKEGPSILRIQQVVRGDSAAYFCASSPNDRAEQFFGPGTRLTVL.

This chain links TRBV7-2 with TRBJ1-1; 8 nucleotides align to TRBD1. The ends lost 2 bases at V and 4 bases at J; junction bases unmatched: 6. The CDR3 is 15 amino acids. From germline, CDR1 is SGHTA and CDR2 FQGNSA. CDR3 DNA sequence: TGTGCCAGCAGCTTAAGGACAGGGAGTGGCACTGAAGCTTTCTTT. Translated, it gives CASSLRTGSGTEAFF.

This clone has just one count. This sequence joins TRBV3-1 (or the pseudogene TRBV3-2) and TRBJ2-1, with 8 bases that match TRBD2. The CDR3 spans 16 residues. Trimming took 0 bases from V and 10 from J; bases not matched to a gene: 11. The germline V gene has CDR1 LGHDT and CDR2 YNNKEL (reference sequence). The CDR3 nucleotides read TGTGCCAGCAGCCAAGAGACTAGGGTGGCGGGGGGCGAGCAGTTCTTC. It translates to CASSQETRVAGGEQFF.

The rearrangement links TRBV7-2 to TRBJ2-5; 7 bases line up with TRBD1. Germline CDR1 is SGHTA and CDR2 is FQGNSA. This CDR3 comprises 14 residues. After removal of 4 bases from V and 1 base from J, the junction contained 3 bases not matched to a gene. DNA for the CDR3: TGTGCCAGCAGCTACAGGACAGGCCAAGAGACCCAGTACTTC. This gives the protein CASSYRTGQETQYF.

This clone has a handful of counts. The CDR3 nucleotides read TGTGCCAGCAGGGCGCAGGGGCCGCCGAAACTGTTTTTT. Its protein product is CASRAQGPPKLFF. This chain connects TRBV2 to TRBJ1-4, with TRBD1 as a possible D gene (6 bases). Trimming removed 6 bases from V and 11 bases from J, with 16 bases in between. Germline CDR1 SNHLY, CDR2 FYNNEI. CDR3 size: 13 residues.

The CDR3 DNA reads as TGTGCCAGCAGCTTAGGTGAGGGTCCAGAGACCCAGTACTTC. It translates to CASSLGEGPETQYF. The chain is built from TRBV11-3 and TRBJ2-5; TRBD2 might be the D (5 bases). Germline V gene lookup returns CDR1 SGHNT and CDR2 YENEEA. Trimming left V 1 base short and J 4 bases short, with 10 bases between. CDR3 length: 14 residues.

The J gene is TRBJ1-2, the V gene TRBV6-2 or TRBV6-3; weak D call: TRBD1 (5 bases). The length of the CDR3 is 14 residues. Trimming removed 5 bases at V and 4 bases at J, with 14 bases between. Germline V lookup: CDR1 MNHEY, CDR2 SVGEGT. CDR3 region: CASSDQGPRYGYTF. The CDR3 DNA is TGTGCCAGCAGTGATCAGGGCCCCCGCTATGGCTACACCTTC.

The chain joins TRBV19 to TRBJ1-4; D not resolved. From germline, CDR1 is LNHDA and CDR2 SQIVND (reference sequence). The ends were cut back, 5 bases at V and 7 bases at J, with 11 bases in the middle. The CDR3 runs to 13 residues. CDR3 amino acids: CASSVRNSEKLFF. The DNA for the CDR3 is TGTGCCAGTAGTGTAAGAAACAGTGAAAAACTGTTTTTT.

In its sample, this clone was seen once. This chain links TRBV5-4 with TRBJ2-2; TRBD1 aligns across 7 bases. The junction had 8 bases not matched to a gene; V was cut back by 6 bases and J by 6 bases. The CDR3 is made up of 14 amino acids. Germline CDR1 is SGHNT and CDR2 is YYREEE (reference sequence). The CDR3 here is CASTRRGRAGELFF. The DNA of the CDR3 is TGTGCCAGCACCCGAAGGGGGCGGGCCGGGGAGCTGTTTTTT.

V usage is TRBV7-2 and J usage is TRBJ2-2; D gene uncertain. The V gene's germline CDR1 is SGHTA and CDR2 FQGNSA. V lost 5 bases to trimming and J lost 4 bases, with 20 bases between them. CDR3 length equals 17 residues. CDR3 nucleotides: TGTGCCAGCAGCCTAGGGTCGAGGCAAAGGTCCACCGGGGAGCTGTTTTTT. Its protein is CASSLGSRQRSTGELFF.

The rearrangement uses TRBV30 and TRBJ1-3; D not resolved. Per the germline V gene, CDR1 is GTSNPN and CDR2 is SVGIG (reference sequence). This CDR3 is built from 12 residues. Trimming took off 3 bases at V and 8 bases at J, with 11 bases between the two ends. CDR3 region: CAWSAIYDTIYF. CDR3 DNA sequence: TGTGCCTGGAGCGCGATTTACGACACCATATATTTT.

The chain is built from TRBV11-3 and TRBJ1-3; 9 nucleotides align to TRBD1. Germline CDR1 is SGHNT and CDR2 is YENEEA. Trimming took 3 bases from V and 5 from J; bases not matched to a gene: 2. CDR3 length: 14 residues. The chain's CDR3 is CASSLGQGRNTIYF. DNA of the CDR3: TGTGCCAGCAGCTTGGGACAGGGTCGAAACACCATATATTTT.